These T cell receptor beta chains were read from a single sample in a study of T cells in Graves' hyperthyroidism and ophthalmopathy. Each CDR3 protein gets one entry after TCRdb re-called the multiplex PCR reads with MiXCR. The table shows under 450,000 distinct CDR3 sequences, with 13% occurring only once. The sample taken for sequencing was blood. These receptors all come from a man aged 25 to 40 with Graves' hyperthyroidism that later progressed to Graves' ophthalmopathy. CDR3s include the opening cysteine and the closing phenylalanine or tryptophan. A D gene is named only where the DNA matches it firmly. Only part of the rows carry a size: once, few, many, or a class if the clone is expanded.

>TRBV6-2/TRBV6-3|-|many|TRBJ2-2
CASSILGWGPSGELFF
TGTGCCAGCAGTATCCTTGGGTGGGGGCCGTCAGGGGAGCTGTTTTTT
>TRBV13|TRBD2|-|TRBJ2-3
CASSPPLAGGLEDTQYF
TGTGCCAGCAGTCCCCCACTAGCGGGGGGGCTAGAAGATACGCAGTATTTT
>TRBV5-1|-|many|TRBJ1-2
CASSLDGTLSGDGYTF
TGCGCCAGCAGCTTGGACGGGACACTTAGCGGAGATGGCTACACCTTC
>TRBV28|-|-|TRBJ2-1
CASSYGLSRYNEQFF
TGTGCCAGCAGTTACGGACTGAGTAGATACAATGAGCAGTTCTTC
>TRBV7-6|-|-|TRBJ1-3
CASSPTNSGNTIYF
TGTGCCAGCAGCCCTACTAACTCTGGAAACACCATATATTTT
>TRBV13|-|-|TRBJ1-6
CASRTGGRGSPLHF
TGTGCCAGCAGAACCGGAGGTAGGGGATCACCCCTCCACTTT
>TRBV5-1|-|-|TRBJ2-2
CASSFGRSVAGELFF
TGCGCCAGCAGCTTCGGCCGGTCGGTCGCCGGGGAGCTGTTTTTT
>TRBV7-9|-|few|TRBJ2-2
CASSLEGRSGELFF
TGTGCCAGCAGCTTAGAAGGCCGGTCCGGGGAGCTGTTTTTT
>TRBV29-1|-|-|TRBJ1-5
CSARLNSNQPQHF
TGCAGCGCCCGCCTGAATAGCAATCAGCCCCAGCATTTT
>TRBV2|-|many|TRBJ1-1
CGPAGPTTMNTEAFF
TGTGGTCCGGCAGGACCCACAACGATGAACACTGAAGCTTTCTTT
>TRBV11-2|TRBD1|many|TRBJ2-5
CASSPGTGRQTQYF
TGTGCCAGCAGCCCCGGGACAGGGAGGCAGACCCAGTACTTC
>TRBV5-8|TRBD1|-|TRBJ1-5
CANSEQGNEPQHF
TGTGCCAACAGCGAACAGGGGAATGAGCCCCAGCATTTT
>TRBV11-2|-|many|TRBJ2-3
CASSLEGTTDTQYF
TGTGCCAGCAGCTTAGAGGGCACGACAGATACGCAGTATTTT
>TRBV2|-|many|TRBJ1-1
CASSDRTTEAFF
TGTGCCAGCAGCGACCGAACCACTGAAGCTTTCTTT
>TRBV20-1|TRBD1|few|TRBJ2-7
CSATWTGAPTTYEQYF
TGCAGTGCTACCTGGACAGGCGCCCCCACTACCTACGAGCAGTACTTC
>TRBV20-1|-|-|TRBJ2-1
CSTQMTSSSYNEQFF
TGCAGCACGCAGATGACCAGTAGCTCCTACAATGAGCAGTTCTTC
>TRBV25-1|-|few|TRBJ1-2
CASNPDNSGDYGYTF
TGTGCCAGCAACCCAGACAATTCCGGGGACTATGGCTACACCTTC
>TRBV10-3|TRBD2|-|TRBJ2-1
CAISTSGGDNEQFF
TGTGCCATCAGTACTAGCGGGGGGGACAATGAGCAGTTCTTC
>TRBV4-1|-|few|TRBJ1-1
CASSQVIGSETEAFF
TGCGCCAGCAGCCAAGTAATCGGGAGCGAGACTGAAGCTTTCTTT
>TRBV10-3|TRBD1|many|TRBJ2-7
CAIGPGQGVFYEQYF
TGTGCCATCGGGCCCGGACAGGGGGTTTTTTACGAGCAGTACTTC
>TRBV12-3/TRBV12-4|-|once|TRBJ2-7
CASSPGGQFYEQYF
TGTGCCAGCAGTCCTGGGGGGCAGTTCTACGAGCAGTACTTC
>TRBV2|-|few|TRBJ1-3
CASSEGKSGNTIYF
TGTGCCAGCAGTGAGGGCAAATCTGGAAACACCATATATTTT
>TRBV7-3|-|-|TRBJ1-1
CASSLIGTPLGEAFF
TGTGCCAGCAGCTTAATCGGGACCCCCTTGGGTGAAGCTTTCTTT
>TRBV7-2|-|many|TRBJ1-6
CASSLVQGGSPLHF
TGTGCCAGCAGCTTAGTCCAGGGAGGGTCACCCCTCCACTTT